One sample yielded the 18 T cell receptor beta chains listed below, sequenced in a study of OX40 agonist ivuxolimab in advanced cancers. Repertoires were generated with immunoSEQ multiplex PCR, while TCRdb's copy carries only in-frame clones and drops some. The table records about 64,000 clones, 80% to 90% of them present only once. The specimen comprised CD4+ or CD8+ T cells sorted from blood, sampled in a trial of the OX40 agonist ivuxolimab. The receptors shown here come from an adult with an advanced solid tumor such as melanoma, head and neck, liver or kidney cancer.

CDR3 protein: CASSGAVSSYEQYF. As DNA, the CDR3 is TGTGCCAGCAGTGGGGCGGTTAGCTCCTACGAGCAGTACTTC. The chain recombines TRBV27 with TRBJ2-7; a possible D gene is TRBD1 (5 bases). The germline V gene encodes CDR1 MNHEY and CDR2 SMNVEV (reference sequence). The V end was cut by 5 bases, the J end by 0 bases, with 11 bases between. The CDR3 is 14 residues long.

The genes are TRBV5-1 and TRBJ1-2; no reliable D call. CDR1 SGHRS and CDR2 YFSETQ come from the germline V gene. The V gene lost 0 bases and the J gene lost 4 bases, with 10 bases spanning the gap. The CDR3 length is 14 residues. The CDR3 DNA follows: TGCGCCAGCAGCTTGGACGCGAATGGCTATGGCTACACCTTC. As protein: CASSLDANGYGYTF.

V and J are TRBV9 and TRBJ2-1; D may be TRBD2 (5 bases). Trimming pared 0 bases from V and 6 bases from J, leaving 13 bases between. The germline V gene encodes CDR1 SGDLS and CDR2 YYNGEE. The CDR3 totals 15 residues. The CDR3 region is CASSVDSGGSNEQFF. CDR3 coding DNA: TGTGCCAGCAGCGTAGACAGCGGCGGATCCAATGAGCAGTTCTTC.

This chain links TRBV4-1 with TRBJ2-7; tentatively, D is TRBD1 or TRBD2 (5 bases each). Germline V gives CDR1 MGHRA, CDR2 YSYEKL. Between the trimmed V and J ends, which lost 4 bases and 0 bases, there was a span of 22 bases. This CDR3 has 18 amino acids. CDR3 in DNA: TGCGCCAGCAGCCCTCTTACAGGAGCCGGGGCCAGCTCCTACGAGCAGTACTTC. Residues: CASSPLTGAGASSYEQYF.

The V and J genes are TRBV9 and TRBJ1-2, with D possibly TRBD1 on 5 matching bases. The CDR3 runs to 14 residues. The ends were cut back, 4 bases at V and 2 bases at J, with 12 bases in the middle. Germline V gene sequence: CDR1 SGDLS, CDR2 YYNGEE. CDR3 region: CASSPDKGNYGYTF. The DNA for the CDR3 is TGTGCCAGCAGCCCGGACAAAGGGAACTATGGCTACACCTTC.

J is TRBJ2-7 and V is TRBV6-5, with D uncertain. The CDR3 consists of 14 residues. The V end lost 0 bases, the J end lost 4 bases, and 10 bases lay between the germline ends. Per the germline V gene, CDR1 is MNHEY and CDR2 is SVGAGI. CDR3 nucleotides: TGTGCCAGCAGTTACTCCCCGGACGTTTACGAGCAGTACTTC. Translated: CASSYSPDVYEQYF.

V is TRBV9 and J is TRBJ2-3, with D uncertain. Germline V CDR1 and CDR2: SGDLS, YYNGEE. The length of the CDR3 is 16 residues. V was clipped by 0 bases and J by 3 bases, with 14 bases between them. CDR3 sequence reads: CASSVGHWVATDTQYF. CDR3 DNA: TGTGCCAGCAGCGTAGGCCACTGGGTCGCTACAGATACGCAGTATTTT.

V is TRBV9 and J is TRBJ2-7; 7 bases are a match to TRBD1. The CDR3 totals 13 residues. Unmatched junction bases numbered 4, after V lost 5 bases and J lost 2 bases. Germline V gene sequence: CDR1 SGDLS, CDR2 YYNGEE. The CDR3 loop reads CASSPGGTYEQYF. For the CDR3, the DNA is TGTGCCAGCAGTCCAGGGGGAACCTACGAGCAGTACTTC.

The chain joins TRBV28 to TRBJ2-2; 7 nucleotides align to TRBD1. Trimming at V came to 3 bases and at J to 0 bases, leaving 4 bases not matched to a gene. Germline V gene lookup returns CDR1 MDHEN and CDR2 SYDVKM. This CDR3 is 16 amino acids long. CDR3 residues: CASSFGTAANTGELFF. The CDR3 DNA reads as TGTGCCAGCAGTTTTGGGACAGCCGCGAACACCGGGGAGCTGTTTTTT.

This chain connects TRBV5-6 to TRBJ2-7; 10 nucleotides agree with TRBD1. CDR1 is SGHDT, CDR2 YYEEEE, per germline. J lost 6 bases, V lost 4 bases, and 7 bases had no gene match. CDR3 length equals 14 residues. The CDR3 protein is CASSPGTGAFEQYF. Here the CDR3 DNA reads TGTGCCAGCAGCCCCGGGACAGGGGCATTCGAGCAGTACTTC.

The rearrangement joins TRBV29-1 to TRBJ2-7, with unresolved D. Trimming took off 7 bases at V and 5 bases at J, with 21 bases between the two ends. Germline-derived CDR1 and CDR2 are SQVTM and ANQGSEA. The CDR3 runs to 14 residues. CDR3 bases: TGCAGCGCTAAGATGGGGTTTAGTAGTCACGAGCAGTACTTC. It translates to CSAKMGFSSHEQYF.

This clone has more than one count but fewer than ten. This chain connects TRBV2 to TRBJ1-6, with 9 bases fitting TRBD1. Unmatched junction bases numbered 5, after V lost 7 bases and J lost 1 base. The CDR3 is made up of 16 amino acids. The germline V gene encodes CDR1 SNHLY and CDR2 FYNNEI. For the CDR3, the DNA is TGTGCCAGCACCACCGGGACAGGGTCCTATAATTCACCCCTCCACTTT. Amino acid sequence: CASTTGTGSYNSPLHF.

The chain recombines TRBV27 with TRBJ2-1; TRBD2 matches at 7 bases. This CDR3 has 15 amino acids. After removal of 3 bases from V and 1 base from J, the junction contained 3 bases not matched to a gene. Germline CDR1 MNHEY, CDR2 SMNVEV (reference sequence). The CDR3 here is CASSFSGLSYNEQFF. The CDR3 bases are TGTGCCAGCAGTTTCTCGGGACTATCCTACAATGAGCAGTTCTTC.

The chain couples TRBV4-1 to TRBJ2-7; TRBD1 is a possible D gene (5 bases). Germline CDR1 MGHRA, CDR2 YSYEKL. The V end lost 4 bases, the J end lost 3 bases, and 10 bases lay between the germline ends. The CDR3 sequence is 13 residues long. CDR3 sequence (DNA): TGCGCCAGCAGCCTTAACAGGAACTACGAGCAGTACTTC. Protein product: CASSLNRNYEQYF.

This chain links TRBV27 with TRBJ1-5; weak D call: TRBD1 (6 bases). The CDR3 contains 13 residues. V was shortened by 3 bases and J by 9 bases, with 12 bases between the two germline ends. Germline V CDR1 and CDR2: MNHEY, SMNVEV (reference sequence). The CDR3 loop is CASSFGRGRPQHF. The CDR3 DNA reads as TGTGCCAGCAGTTTCGGGCGGGGGCGGCCCCAGCATTTT.

The J gene is TRBJ2-3, the V gene TRBV27; no definite D call. V was cut by 3 bases and J by 1 base, with 8 bases left in between. Germline CDR1 MNHEY, CDR2 SMNVEV (reference sequence). The CDR3 extends over 14 amino acids. Here the CDR3 DNA reads TGTGCCAGCAGTTTTTTATCTGGCACAGATACGCAGTATTTT. This sequence encodes CASSFLSGTDTQYF.

J is TRBJ2-2 and V is TRBV7-9; D is uncertain. This CDR3 region has 17 residues. Germline V gene data show CDR1 as SEHNR and CDR2 as FQNEAQ (reference sequence). V was shortened by 1 base and J by 1 base, with 13 bases between the two germline ends. The CDR3 here is CASSLVEDLENTGELFF. The CDR3 DNA reads TGTGCCAGCAGCTTAGTAGAGGACCTCGAGAACACCGGGGAGCTGTTTTTT.

The chain employs TRBV7-9 and TRBJ2-7; D call uncertain. The germline CDR1 and CDR2 sequences are SEHNR and FQNEAQ (reference sequence). V was cut by 5 bases and J by 5 bases, with 10 bases left in between. This CDR3 contains 12 residues. The CDR3 DNA sequence: TGTGCCAGCAGCCCCCGTTCTGACGAGCAGTACTTC. This gives the protein CASSPRSDEQYF.